A selection of T cell receptor beta chains follows, all from one sample in a study of blood T cell repertoires in COVID-19. The method was immunoSEQ multiplex PCR; TCRdb's version includes in-frame clones alone and lacks a portion of them. The top ten hold roughly 3.1% of the sample, which has some 240,000 clones, approximately 83% seen once. What was sequenced was PBMCs or T cells enriched from blood (not recorded which). These TCRs come from a middle-aged man who had recovered from COVID-19. Both conserved end residues are part of each CDR3. Fields, in order: D gene, clone size, V gene, J gene, CDR3 DNA, CDR3 protein. The D gene is left open where the match is weak. Size tells how often a clone was seen (once, few, many) or the class of an expanded clone, and some rows leave it out.

-	-	TRBV18	TRBJ1-4	TGTGCCAGCTCACCACCGCAGAGGACTCAAGGTGAAAAACTGTTTTTT	CASSPPQRTQGEKLFF
TRBD2	-	TRBV7-3	TRBJ2-1	TGTGCCAGCAGCTCTACTAGCGGGAGTGAAGATGAGCAGTTCTTC	CASSSTSGSEDEQFF
-	-	TRBV4-2	TRBJ2-7	TGTGCCAGCAGCCAACAGTACGAGCAGTACTTC	CASSQQYEQYF
TRBD1	-	TRBV3-1/TRBV3-2	TRBJ1-5	TGTGCCAGCAGCCAATGGGCCCCCGACAGGGCCGGGCTATATAGCAATCAGCCCCAGCATTTT	CASSQWAPDRAGLYSNQPQHF
-	-	TRBV5-1	TRBJ2-3	TGCGCCAGCACCCTCCAACCATCGGGCACAGATACGCAGTATTTT	CASTLQPSGTDTQYF
TRBD2	-	TRBV7-2	TRBJ2-3	TGTGCCAGCAGCTTGGCTAGCGGGAGGGTCACAGATACGCAGTATTTT	CASSLASGRVTDTQYF
TRBD2	once	TRBV27	TRBJ2-1	TGTGCCAGCAGTCGGCCCACACTAGCGGGGGCCAAATACAATGAGCAGTTCTTC	CASSRPTLAGAKYNEQFF
-	-	TRBV6-5	TRBJ1-3	TGTGCCAGCAGTTACTCTCAGTCGGCAGGAGGAAACACCATATATTTT	CASSYSQSAGGNTIYF
-	few	TRBV4-1	TRBJ1-2	TGCGCCAGCAGCCAAATCCGGGGGAACTATGGCTACACCTTC	CASSQIRGNYGYTF
TRBD2	-	TRBV30	TRBJ2-1	TGTGCCTGGATCCGCCAGGGACTAGCGATCGATGAGCAGTTCTTC	CAWIRQGLAIDEQFF
TRBD1	-	TRBV25-1	TRBJ1-3	TGTGCCAGCAGTGAATATCAAGGACAGGGAAGGAACACCATATATTTT	CASSEYQGQGRNTIYF
-	-	TRBV4-2	TRBJ2-3	TGTGCCAGCAGCCAAGATCCCGGGACTCCCACAGATACGCAGTATTTT	CASSQDPGTPTDTQYF
-	-	TRBV5-1	TRBJ1-2	TGCGCCAGCAGCTTGCGGACAGCAAGCCAGAACTATGGCTACACCTTC	CASSLRTASQNYGYTF
-	-	TRBV11-2	TRBJ1-1	TGTGCCAGCAGCTTAGAAGCCGATGGGCTTGAAGCTTTCTTT	CASSLEADGLEAFF